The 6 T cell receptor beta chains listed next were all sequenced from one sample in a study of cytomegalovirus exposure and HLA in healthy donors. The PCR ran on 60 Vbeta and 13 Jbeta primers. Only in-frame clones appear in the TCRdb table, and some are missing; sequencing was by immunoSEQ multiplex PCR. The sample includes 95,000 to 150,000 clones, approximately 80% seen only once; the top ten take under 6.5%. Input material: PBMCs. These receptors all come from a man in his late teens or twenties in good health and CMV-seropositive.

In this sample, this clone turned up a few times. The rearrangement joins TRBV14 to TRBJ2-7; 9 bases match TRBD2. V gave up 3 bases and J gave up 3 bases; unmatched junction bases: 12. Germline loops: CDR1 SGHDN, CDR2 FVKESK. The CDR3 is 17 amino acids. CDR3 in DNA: TGTGCCAGCAGCCAGATGTCGGGACTAGCTAACAACTACGAGCAGTACTTC. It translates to CASSQMSGLANNYEQYF.

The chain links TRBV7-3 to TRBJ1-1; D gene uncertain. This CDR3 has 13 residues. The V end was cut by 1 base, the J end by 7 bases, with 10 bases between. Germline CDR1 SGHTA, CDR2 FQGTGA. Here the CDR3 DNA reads TGTGCCAGCAGCTTAAACGGAGAGGGTGAAGCTTTCTTT. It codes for CASSLNGEGEAFF.

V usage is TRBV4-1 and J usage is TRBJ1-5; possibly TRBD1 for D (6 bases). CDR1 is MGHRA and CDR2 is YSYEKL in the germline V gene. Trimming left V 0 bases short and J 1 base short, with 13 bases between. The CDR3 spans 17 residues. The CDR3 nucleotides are TGCGCCAGCAGCCAAGAATACAGGGCAGGCAGCAATCAGCCCCAGCATTTT. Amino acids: CASSQEYRAGSNQPQHF.

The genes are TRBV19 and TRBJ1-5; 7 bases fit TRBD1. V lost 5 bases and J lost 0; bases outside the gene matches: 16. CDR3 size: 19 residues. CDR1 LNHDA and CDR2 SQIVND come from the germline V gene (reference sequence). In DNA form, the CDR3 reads TGTGCCAGTAGTCCCCAACAGGGGTGGGTTAGGAATAGCAATCAGCCCCAGCATTTT. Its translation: CASSPQQGWVRNSNQPQHF.

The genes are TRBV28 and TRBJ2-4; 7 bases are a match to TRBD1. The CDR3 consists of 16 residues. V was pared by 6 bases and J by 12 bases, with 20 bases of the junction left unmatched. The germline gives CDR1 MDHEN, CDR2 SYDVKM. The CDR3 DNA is TGTGCCAGCAGCCATATGGATACAGGGGAATGGGACAGTCAGTACTTC. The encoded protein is CASSHMDTGEWDSQYF. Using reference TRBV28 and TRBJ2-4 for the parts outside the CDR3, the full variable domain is DVKVTQSSRYLVKRTGEKVFLECVQDMDHENMFWYRQDPGLGLRLIYFSYDVKMKEKGDIPEGYSVSREKKERFSLILESASTNQTSMYLCASSHMDTGEWDSQYFGAGTRLSVL.

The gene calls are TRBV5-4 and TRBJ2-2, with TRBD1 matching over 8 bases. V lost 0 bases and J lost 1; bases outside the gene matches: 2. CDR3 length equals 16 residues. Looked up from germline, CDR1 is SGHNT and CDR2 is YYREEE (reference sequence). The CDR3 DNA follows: TGTGCCAGCAGCTTGGAAGGACAGGGGAACACCGGGGAGCTGTTTTTT. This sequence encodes CASSLEGQGNTGELFF.